The sequence of this TCR beta chain was determined in a study of cytomegalovirus exposure and HLA in healthy donors. The CDR3 loop spans 14 amino acids. Trimming pared 4 bases from V and 0 bases from J, leaving 7 bases between. Germline loops: CDR1 SNHLY, CDR2 FYNNEI. PCR employed 60 Vbeta and 13 Jbeta primers. Using immunoSEQ multiplex PCR, the repertoire was profiled, and TCRdb retains in-frame clones only, with some absent. In the table there are roughly 44,000 clones, about 85% of which are singletons. As to this clone: Its antigen is unidentified.

Donors in the study were healthy people who gave bone marrow. Study observations and caveats: About 180 TCR beta chains were listed as cytomegalovirus-associated. Most likely, a cluster of highly shared sequence variants arose as a sequencing artifact.

The source material was PBMCs. This receptor was identified in a man aged 45 to 65 in good health and CMV-seronegative. This rearrangement joins TRBV2 to TRBJ1-5; no definite D call. Written as DNA, the CDR3 is TGTGCCAGCAGTGGAGGTGGTAGCAATCAGCCCCAGCATTTT. It is translated as CASSGGGSNQPQHF.